These 18 T cell receptor beta chains came from one sample sequenced in a study of blood T cell repertoires in COVID-19. Profiling relied on immunoSEQ multiplex PCR, and the TCRdb table lists in-frame clones only, not all of them. This table holds about 280,000 clones, roughly 90% found once. Sequencing was carried out using PBMCs or T cells enriched from blood (not recorded which). Every receptor here comes from a woman between 55 and 75 years old who had recovered from COVID-19.

V is TRBV7-2 and J is TRBJ2-3; perhaps TRBD2 as D (7 bases). Germline assignment: CDR1 SGHTA and CDR2 FQGNSA. Trimming took 2 bases from V and 8 from J, leaving 8 bases between them. CDR3 size: 12 residues. CDR3 region: CASSLRGGTQYF. The CDR3 nucleotides are TGTGCCAGCAGCTTAAGGGGGGGTACGCAGTATTTT.

The chain employs TRBV28 and TRBJ1-2; maybe TRBD1 (5 bases). The ends were cut back, 8 bases at V and 5 bases at J, with 9 bases in the middle. The CDR3 is 11 amino acids. Germline assignment: CDR1 MDHEN and CDR2 SYDVKM. Written as DNA, the CDR3 is TGTGCCAGCGATGACAGTTATGGCTACACCTTC. Protein product: CASDDSYGYTF.

The chain links TRBV7-6 to TRBJ1-3, with a tentative D call TRBD1 (5 bases). V lost 5 bases, J lost 0 bases, and 11 bases lay in between. In germline, CDR1 is SGHVS, CDR2 FNYEAQ. CDR3 length: 15 amino acids. The chain's CDR3 is CASSPYTGSGNTIYF. CDR3 nucleotide sequence: TGTGCCAGCAGCCCATATACAGGCTCTGGAAACACCATATATTTT.

Details on this clone: The same CDR3 can be traced to other DNA sequences in this sample. The chain uses TRBV18 and TRBJ2-2; D is ambiguous. This CDR3 is 11 amino acids long. V was pared by 6 bases and J by 4 bases, with 3 bases between. The germline V gene encodes CDR1 KGHSH and CDR2 LQKENI. In DNA form, the CDR3 reads TGTGCCAGCTCCAGCACCGGGGAGCTGTTTTTT. Translation: CASSSTGELFF.

This rearrangement joins TRBV5-1 to TRBJ1-6; TRBD1 matches at 9 bases. Trimming took 8 bases from V and 6 from J; bases not matched to a gene: 12. The CDR3 is 16 residues long. Germline V lookup: CDR1 SGHRS, CDR2 YFSETQ. The CDR3 reads CASHRTGDMSNSPLHF. CDR3 sequence (DNA): TGCGCCAGTCACCGGACAGGGGATATGTCTAATTCACCCCTCCACTTT.

As to this clone: Additional DNA sequences in this sample encode the identical CDR3. J is TRBJ1-1 and V is TRBV9; no definite D call. The V gene's germline CDR1 is SGDLS and CDR2 YYNGEE. V was shortened by 0 bases and J by 1 base, with 4 bases between the two germline ends. This CDR3 has 13 residues. DNA of the CDR3: TGTGCCAGCAGCGTAGCGGGGAACACTGAAGCTTTCTTT. This sequence encodes CASSVAGNTEAFF.

The rearrangement uses TRBV5-1 and TRBJ1-1; 7 nucleotides match TRBD1. Trimming at V came to 4 bases and at J to 1 base, leaving 10 bases not matched to a gene. In germline, CDR1 is SGHRS, CDR2 YFSETQ. The CDR3 length is 16 residues. Written as DNA, the CDR3 is TGCGCCAGCAGCGATTTAAAACAGGGGAAGAACACTGAAGCTTTCTTT. Translating gives CASSDLKQGKNTEAFF. The full variable domain, in which reference TRBV5-1 and TRBJ1-1 provide the parts outside the CDR3, is KAGVTQTPRYLIKTRGQQVTLSCSPISGHRSVSWYQQTPGQGLQFLFEYFSETQRNKGNFPGRFSGRQFSNSRSEMNVSTLELGDSALYLCASSDLKQGKNTEAFFGQGTRLTVV.

The chain joins TRBV27 to TRBJ2-5, with 11 bases that match TRBD2. J was trimmed by 4 bases and V by 6 bases; bases with no gene match: 4. CDR3 length: 14 amino acids. Per the germline V gene, CDR1 is MNHEY and CDR2 is SMNVEV (reference sequence). The CDR3 protein is CASSTTSGRETQYF. The DNA for the CDR3 is TGTGCCAGCAGCACTACTAGCGGGAGAGAGACCCAGTACTTC.

The rearrangement links TRBV5-6 to TRBJ2-7; D is unresolved. V lost 0 bases and J 3 bases, leaving 7 bases between the germline ends. This CDR3 contains 13 residues. CDR1 is SGHDT and CDR2 is YYEEEE in the germline V gene. The CDR3 protein is CASSLGQLYEQYF. Here the CDR3 DNA reads TGTGCCAGCAGCTTGGGACAACTCTACGAGCAGTACTTC.

This chain connects TRBV11-2 to TRBJ2-7; D gene ambiguous. Germline assignment: CDR1 SGHAT and CDR2 FQNNGV. V lost 1 base, J lost 2 bases, and 6 bases lay in between. This CDR3 has 13 amino acids. The CDR3 bases are TGTGCCAGCAGCTTAGGTCCTACCTACGAGCAGTACTTC. This gives the protein CASSLGPTYEQYF.

The rearrangement uses TRBV6-2 or TRBV6-3 and TRBJ2-7; TRBD1 matches 8 bases. CDR1 is MNHEY and CDR2 is SVGEGT in the germline V gene. V trimming: 3 bases; J trimming: 4 bases; junction bases outside the gene matches: 5. The CDR3 spans 14 residues. The CDR3 protein is CASSYWGQEYEQYF. The CDR3 DNA reads as TGTGCCAGCAGTTATTGGGGACAGGAGTACGAGCAGTACTTC.

The chain couples TRBV19 to TRBJ1-2, with D maybe TRBD1 (5 bases). V shed 6 bases and J shed 4 bases, with 12 bases lying between them. This CDR3 region has 13 residues. The V gene's germline CDR1 is LNHDA and CDR2 SQIVND (reference sequence). The CDR3 DNA is TGTGCCAGTAGATGGCAGGGAGGCTATGGCTACACCTTC. Protein sequence: CASRWQGGYGYTF.

This clone was counted a single time. The V and J genes are TRBV18 and TRBJ1-5; D might be TRBD1 (5 bases). The CDR3 is 16 amino acids. Germline assignment: CDR1 KGHSH and CDR2 LQKENI. V was trimmed by 6 bases and J by 5 bases, leaving 20 bases between them. CDR3 amino acids: CASSHVRGNPDQPQHF. The CDR3 DNA is TGTGCCAGCTCCCATGTAAGGGGAAACCCCGATCAGCCCCAGCATTTT.

V gene TRBV19 combines with J gene TRBJ2-1; 10 nucleotides line up with TRBD2. This CDR3 spans 16 amino acids. The V gene end was trimmed by 4 bases and the J gene end by 3 bases; junction bases not matched to a gene: 6. Germline assignment: CDR1 LNHDA and CDR2 SQIVND (reference sequence). Here the CDR3 DNA reads TGTGCCAGTAGTACAAAGCGGGGGGGCTTCTACAATGAGCAGTTCTTC. Translating it yields CASSTKRGGFYNEQFF.

V gene TRBV5-1 combines with J gene TRBJ2-1; 7 nucleotides line up with TRBD1. V gave up 1 base and J gave up 0 bases; unmatched junction bases: 4. The CDR3 covers 16 residues. CDR1 and CDR2 (germline): SGHRS, YFSETQ. The DNA for the CDR3 is TGCGCCAGCAGCTTGATAGGGGGCTCCTCCTACAATGAGCAGTTCTTC. It specifies CASSLIGGSSYNEQFF.

The genes are TRBV20-1 and TRBJ1-2; D is unclear. In germline, CDR1 is DFQATT, CDR2 SNEGSKA (reference sequence). Trimming cost V 5 bases and J 6 bases, with 4 bases left between them. The CDR3 length is 9 residues. CDR3 coding DNA: TGCAGTGCTCCGGATGGCTACACCTTC. This encodes CSAPDGYTF.

The chain employs TRBV29-1 and TRBJ2-3; 8 nucleotides line up with TRBD2. Germline loops: CDR1 SQVTM, CDR2 ANQGSEA. The CDR3 runs to 15 residues. The junction had 11 bases not matched to a gene; V was cut back by 6 bases and J by 3 bases. The chain's CDR3 is CSVLLLAVHTDTQYF. The CDR3 bases are TGCAGCGTCCTTCTACTAGCGGTACATACAGATACGCAGTATTTT.

This chain connects TRBV19 to TRBJ2-4; 7 bases match TRBD1. The germline V gene has CDR1 LNHDA and CDR2 SQIVND (reference sequence). V gave up 10 bases and J gave up 9 bases; unmatched junction bases: 12. CDR3 length equals 13 residues. The CDR3 region is CATSGTDATIQYF. CDR3 in DNA: TGTGCCACTTCAGGGACAGACGCTACCATTCAGTACTTC.